Listed below are T cell receptor beta chains from one sample, sequenced in a study of early T cells in non-severe SARS-CoV-2 infection. MiXCR, applied by TCRdb to the 5' RACE reads, yields one record per CDR3 protein. The table lists about 52,000 distinct CDR3 sequences, 8% to 8.5% of them singletons. Input material: whole blood. Every receptor here comes from an adult who was a healthcare worker with PCR-confirmed SARS-CoV-2 infection or an uninfected control (not recorded which). The CDR3 runs from the conserved cysteine through the conserved F or W. Each record gives: J gene, V gene, CDR3 protein.

J: TRBJ1-5; V: TRBV7-2; CDR3: CASSLVGQGGNQPQHF
J: TRBJ2-2; V: TRBV7-6; CDR3: CAAGNTGELFF
J: TRBJ2-7; V: TRBV11-2; CDR3: CASSLLVGGGTYEQYF
J: TRBJ2-7; V: TRBV6-6; CDR3: CASGRQGSYEQYF
J: TRBJ2-3; V: TRBV4-2; CDR3: CASSQARGFIQYF
J: TRBJ2-7; V: TRBV30; CDR3: CAWSVLGTGGPSYEQYF
J: TRBJ2-1; V: TRBV11-3; CDR3: CASSFSGEQFF
J: TRBJ2-2; V: TRBV4-2; CDR3: CASSQDRATGELFF
J: TRBJ2-7; V: TRBV20-1; CDR3: CSATGLAGGGYEQYF
J: TRBJ2-3; V: TRBV7-6; CDR3: CASRSGSWTDTQYF
J: TRBJ2-2; V: TRBV18; CDR3: CASSPPTQNTGELFF
J: TRBJ2-5; V: TRBV28; CDR3: CASSPGTSLETQYF
J: TRBJ2-5; V: TRBV7-2; CDR3: CASSLVPQGETQYF
J: TRBJ2-3; V: TRBV7-9; CDR3: CASSLGLAGVRTDTQYF
J: TRBJ1-1; V: TRBV14; CDR3: CASSPVGGLNTEAFF
J: TRBJ2-7; V: TRBV20-1; CDR3: CSARDRPKAGDLSYEQYF
J: TRBJ2-3; V: TRBV7-9; CDR3: CASRGPLSTDTQYF
J: TRBJ1-5; V: TRBV28; CDR3: CASSEGQGYSNQPQHF
J: TRBJ1-1; V: TRBV20-1; CDR3: CSARGMRDPGGGARNTEAFF
J: TRBJ2-1; V: TRBV20-1; CDR3: CSASPGQGEGEQFF
J: TRBJ1-1; V: TRBV7-6; CDR3: CASSLELGTEAFF
J: TRBJ2-5; V: TRBV7-6; CDR3: CASSLGSGGKETQYF
J: TRBJ1-3; V: TRBV5-6; CDR3: CASSLEGANWGNTIYF
J: TRBJ2-4; V: TRBV20-1; CDR3: CSARDSRNIQYF
J: TRBJ2-3; V: TRBV7-9; CDR3: CASKPSGTDTQYF
J: TRBJ2-3; V: TRBV5-1; CDR3: CASKRTSATDTQYF
J: TRBJ2-1; V: TRBV11-3; CDR3: CASSLGTNYNEQFF
J: TRBJ2-7; V: TRBV6-1; CDR3: CASTEGSRTYEQYF
J: TRBJ1-1; V: TRBV12-3/TRBV12-4; CDR3: CASSFGQVEAFF
J: TRBJ1-1; V: TRBV28; CDR3: CASSLTERAFF
J: TRBJ2-7; V: TRBV20-1; CDR3: CSATRGGVYEQYF
J: TRBJ1-5; V: TRBV29-1; CDR3: CSVRDRYNQPQHF
J: TRBJ2-1; V: TRBV14; CDR3: CASSQDLAGEQFF
J: TRBJ1-2; V: TRBV12-3/TRBV12-4; CDR3: CASSPQTGGNYGYTF
J: TRBJ2-7; V: TRBV6-5; CDR3: CASSRIVGTSGRYEQYF
J: TRBJ1-1; V: TRBV4-3; CDR3: CASSRGTGGNTEAFF
J: TRBJ2-1; V: TRBV20-1; CDR3: CSARDRPLNEQFF
J: TRBJ1-6; V: TRBV28; CDR3: CASIADGRNNSPLHF
J: TRBJ1-1; V: TRBV6-2/TRBV6-3; CDR3: CASSSRTGTLNTEAFF
J: TRBJ1-1; V: TRBV4-1; CDR3: CASSHILTRDPEAFF
J: TRBJ1-1; V: TRBV18; CDR3: CASSPIKGTEAFF
J: TRBJ2-3; V: TRBV28; CDR3: CASKSGRGGRTDTQYF
J: TRBJ2-5; V: TRBV6-5; CDR3: CASSLTGTVQETQYF
J: TRBJ2-5; V: TRBV5-1; CDR3: CASSLVGAETQYF
J: TRBJ1-2; V: TRBV6-1; CDR3: CASRDPKTNYGYTF
J: TRBJ2-3; V: TRBV10-3; CDR3: CAISESRATADTQYF
J: TRBJ1-1; V: TRBV7-9; CDR3: CASSLALGSNTEAFF
J: TRBJ1-5; V: TRBV9; CDR3: CASSVSGDSNQPQHF
J: TRBJ2-1; V: TRBV2; CDR3: CATEERSINEQFF
J: TRBJ2-1; V: TRBV7-2; CDR3: CASSLSIHEQFF
J: TRBJ1-5; V: TRBV20-1; CDR3: CSAQGGGNQPQHF
J: TRBJ2-4; V: TRBV19; CDR3: CASSLGTVKNIQYF
J: TRBJ2-5; V: TRBV7-3; CDR3: CASSLGGGQGGQTQYF